This T cell receptor (beta chain) appears in the sequencing data of a study of blood T cell repertoires in COVID-19. The overall study: COVID-19 samples, acute and convalescent, were from the United States, Italy and Spain.

Which cohort a participant joined came from the clinical history participants gave. Cohort 3 donors counted as recovered after two negative PCRs, clearance, or resolved symptoms. CDR3 length equals 15 residues. Germline assignment: CDR1 SGHAT and CDR2 FQNNGV. Losses at the gene ends were 4 bases for V and 6 bases for J; bases not matched to a gene: 8. The table lists this clone with a count of one. Original analysis: Estimation of nucleated cell counts relied on the amplification of reference gene primers. Profiling relied on immunoSEQ multiplex PCR, and the TCRdb table lists in-frame clones only, not all of them. The V and J calls and clone size are taken from that table; D and trimming were inferred from the DNA. The sample contains about 250,000 clones, under 90% of which appear only once.

The sequenced sample was PBMCs or T cells enriched from blood (not recorded which). This clonotype originated in a man aged 40-49 years who had recovered from COVID-19. The chain combines TRBV11-2 with TRBJ2-7, with TRBD1 identical over 11 bases. The CDR3 sequence: CASSWEGQGVFEQYF. The CDR3 bases are TGTGCCAGCAGCTGGGAGGGACAGGGGGTGTTCGAGCAGTACTTC.